A selection of T cell receptor beta chains follows, all from one sample in a study of control samples from healthy donors and cancer patients. Method: immunoSEQ multiplex PCR; TCRdb's copy keeps in-frame clones and lacks some. Of approximately 160,000 clones in the sample, 85% to 95% were seen once. The sample consisted of blood. All receptors come from a young woman in good health. Each CDR3 is given with its conserved first and last residue. The D gene is left open where the match is weak. Clone size is stated in some rows and not others, as once, few, many or a class when expanded.

D gene	clone size	V gene	J gene	CDR3 DNA	CDR3 protein
.	.	TRBV18	TRBJ1-1	TGTGCCAGCTCCCCACTTTCGAACACTGAAGCTTTCTTT	CASSPLSNTEAFF
TRBD1	.	TRBV19	TRBJ1-1	TGTGCCAGTAGTCCTCGACAGGGGCGGAGGTTCGGCACTGAAGCTTTCTTT	CASSPRQGRRFGTEAFF
TRBD2	.	TRBV4-2	TRBJ2-5	TGTGCCAGCAGCCCAGCGGGGACCGTCGAGGACCAAGAGACCCAGTACTTC	CASSPAGTVEDQETQYF
.	.	TRBV7-9	TRBJ1-6	TGTGCCAGCAGGGAAGGAGTGGGGGGACCCCTCCACTTT	CASREGVGGPLHF
.	.	TRBV6-5	TRBJ1-1	TGTGCCAGCAGTCCATCTGAGAGGACTGAAGCTTTCTTT	CASSPSERTEAFF
.	.	TRBV5-1	TRBJ2-3	TGCGCCAGCAGCTTGGGGGACCCCCGCACAGATACGCAGTATTTT	CASSLGDPRTDTQYF
.	.	TRBV11-3	TRBJ1-2	TGTGCCAGCAGCTTAGATCTGTGGGACAAGTTATCAGCTAACTATGGCTACACCTTC	CASSLDLWDKLSANYGYTF
TRBD1	once	TRBV19	TRBJ1-1	TGTGCCAGTTCACCCCAAGACAGGGCGAACACTGAAGCTTTCTTT	CASSPQDRANTEAFF
TRBD1	.	TRBV11-2	TRBJ1-2	TGTGCCAGCAGTCCAGACAGGGACTATGGCTACACCTTC	CASSPDRDYGYTF
.	.	TRBV5-1	TRBJ1-3	TGCGCCAGCAGCTTGGTATCTTCTGGAAACACCATATATTTT	CASSLVSSGNTIYF
.	.	TRBV10-3	TRBJ2-6	TGTGCCATCAGTGAGGCTAAATTCTCTGGGGCCAACGTCCTGACTTTC	CAISEAKFSGANVLTF
.	.	TRBV10-2	TRBJ1-5	TGCGCCAGCAGTTCAGACGGCAATCAGCCCCAGCATTTT	CASSSDGNQPQHF
.	.	TRBV5-1	TRBJ1-1	TGCGCCAGCAGCTTGGCCCCAGGTAACACTGAAGCTTTCTTT	CASSLAPGNTEAFF
.	.	TRBV7-2	TRBJ2-7	TGTGCCAGCAGCTTAGGGGTCAGCGGCATACCCTACGAGCAGTACTTC	CASSLGVSGIPYEQYF
.	.	TRBV7-2	TRBJ1-6	TGTGCCAGCAGCTTGTACACTGATTCACCCCTCCACTTT	CASSLYTDSPLHF
.	.	TRBV9	TRBJ1-1	TGTGCCAGCAGCCCCTATCCCACTACTGAAGCTTTCTTT	CASSPYPTTEAFF
.	few	TRBV28	TRBJ1-5	TGTGCCAGCAGTCCTTGGGGGGATGGGAATCAGCCCCAGCATTTT	CASSPWGDGNQPQHF
.	.	TRBV7-8	TRBJ2-7	TGTGCCAGCAGCTTAGCCTCAGGGACCTACGAGCAGTACTTC	CASSLASGTYEQYF
TRBD2	.	TRBV11-2	TRBJ2-3	TGTGCCAGCAGCAATAGCGGGAGGACGGATACGCAGTATTTT	CASSNSGRTDTQYF
.	.	TRBV6-1	TRBJ1-4	TGTGCCAGCAGTGAAGGCAGCCCTCTTTCAGAAAAACTGTTTTTT	CASSEGSPLSEKLFF
.	.	TRBV13	TRBJ1-2	TGTGCCAGCAGCACTCGGCCCATTCGGTTGGACTATGGCTACACCTTC	CASSTRPIRLDYGYTF
.	.	TRBV9	TRBJ2-1	TGTGCCAGCAGCGCCACAGGGTTAGTCTATGAGCAGTTCTTC	CASSATGLVYEQFF
.	.	TRBV19	TRBJ1-1	TGTGTCAGTAGTATATATGGACCGCTTATGAACACTGAAGCTTTCTTT	CVSSIYGPLMNTEAFF
.	.	TRBV12-3/TRBV12-4	TRBJ1-3	TGTGCCAGCAGTTGGTCTGGAAACACCATATATTTT	CASSWSGNTIYF
.	.	TRBV6-6	TRBJ2-1	TGTGCCAGCAGTTACGCGGGTCCCAATGAGCAGTTCTTC	CASSYAGPNEQFF
.	.	TRBV28	TRBJ1-6	TGTGCCAGCAGTTTAGCAGGGAGCTCCTATAATTCACCCCTCCACTTT	CASSLAGSSYNSPLHF
.	.	TRBV11-1	TRBJ2-5	TGTGCCAGCAGCTTAGCGCTGGCTAGCGCGGAGACCCAGTACTTC	CASSLALASAETQYF
.	.	TRBV10-3	TRBJ2-5	TGTGCGAACTCGCAGGGGCTGGTGGAGACCCAGTACTTC	CANSQGLVETQYF
.	.	TRBV4-2	TRBJ1-4	TGTGCCAGCAGCCAAGTCCCGGCCTTACTTGAAAAACTGTTTTTT	CASSQVPALLEKLFF
TRBD1	once	TRBV27	TRBJ2-7	TGTGCCAGCAGCCCCTCCGCCGGGACAGGGATGTACGAGCAGTACTTC	CASSPSAGTGMYEQYF
.	.	TRBV7-2	TRBJ1-1	TGTGCCAGCAGCTTTACGCAGGGTTTCAGGACTGAAGCTTTCTTT	CASSFTQGFRTEAFF
.	.	TRBV24-1	TRBJ2-3	TGTGCCACCAGTGGATCGGGGGTGCTAGGGTCAAGAGATACGCAGTATTTT	CATSGSGVLGSRDTQYF
.	.	TRBV23-1	TRBJ1-1	TGCGCCAGCAGTCAGAGAGGACCGAACACTGAAGCTTTCTTT	CASSQRGPNTEAFF
.	once	TRBV27	TRBJ1-1	TGTGCCAGCAGTTTCAGAGGGGCCACTGAAGCTTTCTTT	CASSFRGATEAFF
TRBD1	.	TRBV12-3/TRBV12-4	TRBJ1-6	TGTGCCAGCACCCGACAGGGGGGTTCACCCCTCCACTTT	CASTRQGGSPLHF
.	.	TRBV11-3	TRBJ1-4	TGTGCCAGCAGCCTGAGTGGAGATGAAAAACTGTTTTTT	CASSLSGDEKLFF
.	.	TRBV2	TRBJ1-3	TGTGCCAGCAGTGATGTGGCAGCCGCGACCGGAAACACCATATATTTT	CASSDVAAATGNTIYF
TRBD2	.	TRBV9	TRBJ2-1	TGTGCCAGCAGCTTCGGACTAGCGGGAGTTGAGCAGTTCTTC	CASSFGLAGVEQFF
.	.	TRBV4-2	TRBJ2-7	TGTGCCAGCAGCCAAGACAGGGGCGAGCAGTACTTC	CASSQDRGEQYF
.	.	TRBV6-2/TRBV6-3	TRBJ1-1	TGTGCCAGCAGTTCCCTCGGGGGCGTCAACACTGAAGCTTTCTTT	CASSSLGGVNTEAFF
.	.	TRBV5-1	TRBJ2-2	TGCGCCAGCAGCTTGTTAAACACCTTTAACACCGGGGAGCTGTTTTTT	CASSLLNTFNTGELFF
.	.	TRBV19	TRBJ1-2	TGTGCCAGTAGTACAGACCGGGCCCCAGGGAGGGATGGCTACACCTTC	CASSTDRAPGRDGYTF
.	.	TRBV28	TRBJ2-7	TGTGCCAGCAGCGTCTCATACGAGCAGTACTTC	CASSVSYEQYF